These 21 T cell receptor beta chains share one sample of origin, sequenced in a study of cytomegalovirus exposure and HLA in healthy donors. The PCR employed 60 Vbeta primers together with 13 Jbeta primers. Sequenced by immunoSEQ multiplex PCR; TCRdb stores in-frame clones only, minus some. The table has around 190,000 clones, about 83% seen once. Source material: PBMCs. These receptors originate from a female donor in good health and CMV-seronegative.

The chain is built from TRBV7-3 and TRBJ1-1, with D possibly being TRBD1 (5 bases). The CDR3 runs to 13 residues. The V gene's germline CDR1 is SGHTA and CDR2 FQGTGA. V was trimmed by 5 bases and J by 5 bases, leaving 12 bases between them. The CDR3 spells CASSAGLTTEAFF. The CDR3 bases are TGTGCCAGCAGCGCAGGGCTTACAACTGAAGCTTTCTTT.

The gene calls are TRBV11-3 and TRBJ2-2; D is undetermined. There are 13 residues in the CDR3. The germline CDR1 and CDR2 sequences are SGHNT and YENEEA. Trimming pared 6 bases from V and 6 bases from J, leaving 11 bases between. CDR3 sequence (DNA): TGTGCCAGCAGGTTTTATCAGGCCGGGGAGCTGTTTTTT. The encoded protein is CASRFYQAGELFF.

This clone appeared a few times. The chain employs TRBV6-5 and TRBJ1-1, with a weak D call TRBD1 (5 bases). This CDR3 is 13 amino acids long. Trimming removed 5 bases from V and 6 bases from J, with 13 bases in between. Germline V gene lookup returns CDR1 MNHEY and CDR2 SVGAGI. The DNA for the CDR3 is TGTGCCAGCAGTGAATGGAGGGGCGCTGAAGCTTTCTTT. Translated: CASSEWRGAEAFF.

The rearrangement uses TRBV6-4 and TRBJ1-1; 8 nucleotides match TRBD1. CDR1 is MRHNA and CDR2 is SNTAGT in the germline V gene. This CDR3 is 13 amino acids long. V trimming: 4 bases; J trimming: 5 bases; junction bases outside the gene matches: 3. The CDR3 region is CASSARTGTEAFF. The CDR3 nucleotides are TGTGCCAGCAGTGCCCGGACAGGGACTGAAGCTTTCTTT.

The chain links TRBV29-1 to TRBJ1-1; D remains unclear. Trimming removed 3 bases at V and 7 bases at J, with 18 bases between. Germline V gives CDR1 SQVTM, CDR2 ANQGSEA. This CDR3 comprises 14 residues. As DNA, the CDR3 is TGCAGCGTTGAGAGGGAGGACGTACTTATTGAAGCTTTCTTT. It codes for CSVEREDVLIEAFF. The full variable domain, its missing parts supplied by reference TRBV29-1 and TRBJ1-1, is SAVISQKPSRDICQRGTSLTIQCQVDSQVTMMFWYRQQPGQSLTLIATANQGSEATYESGFVIDKFPISRPNLTFSTLTVSNMSPEDSSIYLCSVEREDVLIEAFFGQGTRLTVV.

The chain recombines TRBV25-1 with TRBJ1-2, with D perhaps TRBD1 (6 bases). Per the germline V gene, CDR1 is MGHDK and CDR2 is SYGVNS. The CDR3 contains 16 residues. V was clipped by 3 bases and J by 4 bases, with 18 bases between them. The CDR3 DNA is TGTGCCAGCAGTGACAGACACCGGGACATATCCTATGGCTACACCTTC. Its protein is CASSDRHRDISYGYTF.

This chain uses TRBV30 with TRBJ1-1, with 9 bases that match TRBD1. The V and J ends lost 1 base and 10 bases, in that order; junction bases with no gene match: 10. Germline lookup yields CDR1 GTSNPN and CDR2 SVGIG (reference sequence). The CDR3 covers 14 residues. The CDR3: CAWSALQGAGGAFF. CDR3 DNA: TGTGCCTGGAGTGCGCTACAGGGGGCGGGGGGAGCTTTCTTT.

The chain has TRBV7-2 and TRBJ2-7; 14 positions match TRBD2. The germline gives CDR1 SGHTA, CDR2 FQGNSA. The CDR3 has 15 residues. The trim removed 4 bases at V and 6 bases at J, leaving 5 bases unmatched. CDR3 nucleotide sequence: TGTGCCAGCAGCTGGACTAGCGGGAGGACGGGCGAGCAGTACTTC. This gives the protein CASSWTSGRTGEQYF.

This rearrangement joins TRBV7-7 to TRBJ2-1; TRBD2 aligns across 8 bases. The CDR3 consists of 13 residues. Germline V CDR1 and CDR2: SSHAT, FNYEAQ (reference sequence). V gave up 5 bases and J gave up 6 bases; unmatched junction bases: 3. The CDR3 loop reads CASSPGLGNEQFF. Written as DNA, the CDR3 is TGTGCCAGCAGCCCGGGACTAGGCAATGAGCAGTTCTTC. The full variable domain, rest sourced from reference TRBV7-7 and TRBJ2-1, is GAGVSQSPRYKVTKRGQDVTLRCDPISSHATLYWYQQALGQGPEFLTYFNYEAQPDKSGLPSDRFSAERPEGSISTLTIQRTEQRDSAMYRCASSPGLGNEQFFGPGTRLTVL.

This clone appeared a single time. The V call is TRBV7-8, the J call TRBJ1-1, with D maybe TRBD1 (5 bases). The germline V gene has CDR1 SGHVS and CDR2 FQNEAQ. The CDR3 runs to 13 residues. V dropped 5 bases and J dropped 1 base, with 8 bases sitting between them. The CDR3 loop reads CASSRGSNTEAFF. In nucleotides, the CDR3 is TGTGCCAGCAGCCGGGGGTCGAACACTGAAGCTTTCTTT.

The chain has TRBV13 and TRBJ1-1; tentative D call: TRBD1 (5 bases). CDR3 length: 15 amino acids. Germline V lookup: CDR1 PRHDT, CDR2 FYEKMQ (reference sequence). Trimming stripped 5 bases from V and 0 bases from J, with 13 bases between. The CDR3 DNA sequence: TGTGCCAGCAGCCTCCTCGACAGACTGAACACTGAAGCTTTCTTT. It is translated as CASSLLDRLNTEAFF.

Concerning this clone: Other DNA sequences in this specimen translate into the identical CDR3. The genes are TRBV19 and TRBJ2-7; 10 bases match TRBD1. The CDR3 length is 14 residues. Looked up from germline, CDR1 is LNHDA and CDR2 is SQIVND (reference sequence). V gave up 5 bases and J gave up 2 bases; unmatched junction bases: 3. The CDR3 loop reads CASSPGQGAYEQYF. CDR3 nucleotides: TGTGCCAGTAGTCCCGGACAGGGGGCCTACGAGCAGTACTTC.

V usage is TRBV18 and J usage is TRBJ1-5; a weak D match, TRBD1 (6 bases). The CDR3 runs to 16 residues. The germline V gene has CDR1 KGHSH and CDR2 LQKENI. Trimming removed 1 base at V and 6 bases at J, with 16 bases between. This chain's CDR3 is CASSPQSGASSQPQHF. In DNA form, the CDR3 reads TGTGCCAGCTCACCACAGTCAGGGGCGAGTAGTCAGCCCCAGCATTTT.

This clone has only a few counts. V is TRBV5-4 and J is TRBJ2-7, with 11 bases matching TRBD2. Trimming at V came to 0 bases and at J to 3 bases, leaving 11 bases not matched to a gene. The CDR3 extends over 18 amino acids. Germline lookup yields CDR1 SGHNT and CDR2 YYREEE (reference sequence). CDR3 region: CASSLAGFGTSGFYEQYF. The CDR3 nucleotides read TGTGCCAGCAGCTTGGCAGGGTTCGGGACTAGCGGCTTCTACGAGCAGTACTTC.

The CDR3 is CASSLRVVGEAFF. CDR3 DNA: TGTGCCAGCAGCCTCAGGGTAGTAGGTGAAGCTTTCTTT. The chain joins TRBV28 to TRBJ1-1, with D tentatively TRBD1 (5 bases). Germline CDR1 is MDHEN and CDR2 is SYDVKM. With 6 bases removed from V and 7 bases from J, the gap between germline ends came to 15 bases. The CDR3 runs 13 residues.

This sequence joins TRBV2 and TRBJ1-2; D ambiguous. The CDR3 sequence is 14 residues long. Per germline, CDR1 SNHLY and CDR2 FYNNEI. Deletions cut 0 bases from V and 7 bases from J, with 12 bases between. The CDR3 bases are TGTGCCAGCAGTGAAGCGGCAAGAACGTCTGGCTACACCTTC. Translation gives CASSEAARTSGYTF. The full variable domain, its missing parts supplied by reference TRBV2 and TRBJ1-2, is EPEVTQTPSHQVTQMGQEVILRCVPISNHLYFYWYRQILGQKVEFLVSFYNNEISEKSEIFDDQFSVERPDGSNFTLKIRSTKLEDSAMYFCASSEAARTSGYTFGSGTRLTVV.

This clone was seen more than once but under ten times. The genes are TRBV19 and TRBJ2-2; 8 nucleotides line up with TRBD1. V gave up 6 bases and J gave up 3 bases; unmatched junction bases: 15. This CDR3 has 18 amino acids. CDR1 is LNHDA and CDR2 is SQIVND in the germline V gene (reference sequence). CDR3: CASSTGTGPPRDTGELFF. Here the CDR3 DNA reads TGTGCCAGTAGCACCGGGACAGGTCCGCCCCGAGACACCGGGGAGCTGTTTTTT.

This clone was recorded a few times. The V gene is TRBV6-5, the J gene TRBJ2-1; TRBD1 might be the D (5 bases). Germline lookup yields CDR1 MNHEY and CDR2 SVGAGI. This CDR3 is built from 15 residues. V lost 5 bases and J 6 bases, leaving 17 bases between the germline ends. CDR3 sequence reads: CASSQTLGASNEQFF. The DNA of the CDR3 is TGTGCCAGCAGTCAAACTTTAGGGGCTTCCAATGAGCAGTTCTTC.

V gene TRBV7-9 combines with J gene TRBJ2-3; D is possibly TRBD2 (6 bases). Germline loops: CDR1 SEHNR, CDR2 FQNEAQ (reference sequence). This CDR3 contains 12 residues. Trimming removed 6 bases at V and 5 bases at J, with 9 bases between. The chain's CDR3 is CASRTSQDTQYF. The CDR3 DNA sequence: TGTGCCAGCAGGACTAGTCAAGATACGCAGTATTTT. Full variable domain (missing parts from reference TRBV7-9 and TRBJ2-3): DTGVSQNPRHKITKRGQNVTFRCDPISEHNRLYWYRQTLGQGPEFLTYFQNEAQLEKSRLLSDRFSAERPKGSFSTLEIQRTEQGDSAMYLCASRTSQDTQYFGPGTRLTVL.

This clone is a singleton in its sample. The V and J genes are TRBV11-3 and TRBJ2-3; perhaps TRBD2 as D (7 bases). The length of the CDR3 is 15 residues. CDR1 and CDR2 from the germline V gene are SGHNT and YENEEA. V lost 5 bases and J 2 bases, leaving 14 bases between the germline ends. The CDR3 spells CASSLLGGATDTQYF. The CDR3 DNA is TGTGCCAGCAGCCTCCTGGGGGGGGCCACAGATACGCAGTATTTT.

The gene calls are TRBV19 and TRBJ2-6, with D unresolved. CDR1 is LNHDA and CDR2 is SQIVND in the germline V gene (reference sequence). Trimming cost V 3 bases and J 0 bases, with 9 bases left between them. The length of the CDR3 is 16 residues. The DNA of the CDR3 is TGTGCCAGTAGTATCCCATCCAGCTCTGGGGCCAACGTCCTGACTTTC. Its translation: CASSIPSSSGANVLTF.